Below, 19 T cell receptor beta chains from the same sample are listed, as sequenced in a study of T cell changes during pregnancy in multiple sclerosis. The protocol was immunoSEQ multiplex PCR, while the TCRdb copy is restricted to in-frame clones and leaves out a portion. This table holds approximately 97,000 clones, 75% to 95% found once. Sequencing used peripheral blood, obtained in the second trimester of pregnancy. These receptors originate from a female donor in good health, enrolled as a control in a pregnancy study.

V usage is TRBV7-2 and J usage is TRBJ2-2, with 7 nucleotides matching TRBD2. V lost 6 bases to trimming and J lost 6 bases; unmatched junction nucleotides: 13. In germline, CDR1 is SGHTA, CDR2 FQGNSA. The length of the CDR3 is 16 residues. For the CDR3, the DNA is TGTGCCAGCAGGTTACCCTCACTAGCGCCCTCCGGGGAGCTGTTTTTT. It codes for CASRLPSLAPSGELFF.

The V gene is TRBV14, the J gene TRBJ2-7; 8 bases fit TRBD2. The CDR3 is 16 amino acids. Germline loops: CDR1 SGHDN, CDR2 FVKESK. V lost 1 base to trimming and J lost 4 bases; unmatched junction nucleotides: 9. The CDR3 loop is CASSQVPAGVSYEQYF. The CDR3 DNA reads TGTGCCAGCAGCCAAGTTCCAGCGGGAGTGAGTTACGAGCAGTACTTC. The full variable domain, with the rest looked up from reference TRBV14 and TRBJ2-7, is EAGVTQFPSHSVIEKGQTVTLRCDPISGHDNLYWYRRVMGKEIKFLLHFVKESKQDESGMPNNRFLAERTGGTYSTLKVQPAELEDSGVYFCASSQVPAGVSYEQYFGPGTRLTVT.

The table lists this clone with a count of one. J is TRBJ2-2 and V is TRBV4-1; D call uncertain. Trimming cost V 4 bases and J 3 bases, with 18 bases left between them. The CDR3 contains 17 residues. CDR1 MGHRA and CDR2 YSYEKL come from the germline V gene. CDR3 in amino acids: CASSLPDNPPDTGELFF. The CDR3 DNA follows: TGCGCCAGCAGCCTCCCAGACAACCCACCGGACACCGGGGAGCTGTTTTTT.

V is TRBV5-1 and J is TRBJ2-3; tentative D call: TRBD1 (6 bases). The V end was cut by 4 bases, the J end by 3 bases, with 21 bases between. This CDR3 spans 17 amino acids. CDR1 is SGHRS, CDR2 YFSETQ, per germline. The CDR3 nucleotides are TGCGCCAGCAGCCCCCAAGTAAGGGGCAGGGGTACAGATACGCAGTATTTT. Protein sequence: CASSPQVRGRGTDTQYF.

This clone was counted only a few times. The rearrangement links TRBV29-1 to TRBJ1-1, with D tentatively TRBD1 (6 bases). This CDR3 spans 11 amino acids. CDR1 and CDR2 (germline): SQVTM, ANQGSEA. Trimming pared 4 bases from V and 5 bases from J, leaving 8 bases between. The CDR3 DNA follows: TGCAGCGTTGCCAGGGGTACTGAAGCTTTCTTT. Amino acids: CSVARGTEAFF.

This clone was counted only a few times. V usage is TRBV30 and J usage is TRBJ1-3; D is unclear. The CDR3 totals 12 residues. Germline CDR1 reads GTSNPN; CDR2 reads SVGIG (reference sequence). V was clipped by 3 bases and J by 0 bases, with 3 bases between them. CDR3 sequence reads: CAWSYSGNTIYF. The CDR3 DNA sequence: TGTGCCTGGAGCTACTCTGGAAACACCATATATTTT.

The chain joins TRBV12-5 to TRBJ1-5; D gene uncertain. With 6 bases removed from V and 4 bases from J, the gap between germline ends came to 10 bases. The CDR3 totals 13 residues. CDR1 and CDR2 (germline): LGHNT, FRNRAP. The CDR3 DNA is TGTGCTAGTGGCGGTCGGTGGAATCAGCCCCAGCATTTT. Translated: CASGGRWNQPQHF.

The CDR3 loop reads CSVGRGQTYEQYF. CDR3 bases: TGCAGCGTCGGGAGGGGGCAGACCTACGAGCAGTACTTC. V gene TRBV29-1 combines with J gene TRBJ2-7; D may be TRBD2 (8 bases). CDR1 and CDR2 from the germline V gene are SQVTM and ANQGSEA. This CDR3 has 13 amino acids. V lost 6 bases and J 2 bases, leaving 14 bases between the germline ends.

The V and J genes are TRBV5-6 and TRBJ1-5; 7 nucleotides agree with TRBD1. V was clipped by 0 bases and J by 4 bases; unmatched bases: 10. The CDR3 sequence is 17 residues long. From germline, CDR1 is SGHDT and CDR2 YYEEEE. The CDR3: CASSLATRGQSNQPQHF. CDR3 DNA: TGTGCCAGCAGCTTGGCCACGAGGGGACAGTCTAATCAGCCCCAGCATTTT.

V usage is TRBV7-2 and J usage is TRBJ2-7; 7 nucleotides align to TRBD1. This CDR3 spans 14 amino acids. Germline V gives CDR1 SGHTA, CDR2 FQGNSA. Trimming cost V 6 bases and J 5 bases; bases outside gene matches: 10. CDR3 sequence: CASRNRDSSNEQYF. As DNA, the CDR3 is TGTGCCAGCAGGAACCGGGACAGTTCCAACGAGCAGTACTTC.

The V gene is TRBV19, the J gene TRBJ2-4; D is possibly TRBD1 (5 bases). The V gene lost 7 bases and the J gene lost 6 bases, with 16 bases spanning the gap. The CDR3 has 14 amino acids. Germline V gene sequence: CDR1 LNHDA, CDR2 SQIVND (reference sequence). In DNA, the CDR3 is TGTGCCAGTACCCAACCAGGCGACAGAAACATTCAGTACTTC. Translating gives CASTQPGDRNIQYF.

The genes are TRBV6-5 and TRBJ1-1; weak D call: TRBD1 (5 bases). Germline V gene data show CDR1 as MNHEY and CDR2 as SVGAGI. The CDR3 spans 15 residues. Trimming stripped 2 bases from V and 3 bases from J, with 13 bases between. CDR3 nucleotide sequence: TGTGCCAGCAGTTACCGGGCTGGGGCCCACACTGAAGCTTTCTTT. It codes for CASSYRAGAHTEAFF.

The CDR3 nucleotides are TGTGCCAGCAGCTCGCTACGGGGACTAGCGGGGGGAGAGACCCAGTACTTC. Translation: CASSSLRGLAGGETQYF. V and J are TRBV7-8 and TRBJ2-5; 15 bases map to TRBD2. This CDR3 comprises 17 residues. The germline V gene encodes CDR1 SGHVS and CDR2 FQNEAQ. Trimming removed 4 bases from V and 4 bases from J; junction bases left unmatched: 7.

Here the CDR3 reads CASGGQVGFGETQYF. For the CDR3, the DNA is TGTGCCAGCGGAGGACAGGTCGGTTTCGGGGAGACCCAGTACTTC. The rearrangement links TRBV6-1 to TRBJ2-5; 7 positions match TRBD1. This CDR3 is 15 amino acids long. CDR1 and CDR2 (germline): MNHNS, SASEGT. The junction had 14 bases not matched to a gene; V was cut back by 8 bases and J by 5 bases.

The rearrangement joins TRBV11-3 to TRBJ2-2, with D possibly being TRBD1 (6 bases). Per germline, CDR1 SGHNT and CDR2 YENEEA. V was clipped by 0 bases and J by 6 bases, with 17 bases between them. CDR3 size: 17 residues. In DNA, the CDR3 is TGTGCCAGCAGCTTAGAGAGATCCCCAGGGGTTTCCGGGGAGCTGTTTTTT. Its translation: CASSLERSPGVSGELFF. Full variable domain (missing parts from reference TRBV11-3 and TRBJ2-2): EAGVVQSPRYKIIEKKQPVAFWCNPISGHNTLYWYLQNLGQGPELLIRYENEEAVDDSQLPKDRFSAERLKGVDSTLKIQPAELGDSAVYLCASSLERSPGVSGELFFGEGSRLTVL.

This rearrangement joins TRBV5-8 to TRBJ2-5; TRBD1 matches 8 bases. The V segment lost 0 bases and the J segment 9 bases; nucleotides outside the gene matches: 10. CDR3 length equals 15 residues. From germline, CDR1 is SGHTS and CDR2 YDEGEE. CDR3 amino acids: CASSLGGQGVSAQYF. CDR3 nucleotide sequence: TGTGCCAGCAGCTTGGGCGGACAGGGAGTGTCGGCCCAGTACTTC.

This clone was seen a single time. The rearrangement uses TRBV7-2 and TRBJ2-5, with 8 bases lining up with TRBD2. The germline CDR1 and CDR2 sequences are SGHTA and FQGNSA. The CDR3 is made up of 14 amino acids. The V and J ends lost 5 bases and 5 bases, in that order; junction bases with no gene match: 7. In DNA form, the CDR3 reads TGTGCCAGCAGCCTACAGACTAGCGTCGAGACCCAGTACTTC. This codes for CASSLQTSVETQYF.

The rearrangement uses TRBV6-5 and TRBJ1-2; 8 nucleotides match TRBD1. J gave up 2 bases and V 4 bases, and 6 bases lay outside the gene matches. Per the germline V gene, CDR1 is MNHEY and CDR2 is SVGAGI. The CDR3 is 15 residues long. CDR3 sequence (DNA): TGTGCCAGCAGTTCGAGACAGGGGAGGAACTATGGCTACACCTTC. Translation gives CASSSRQGRNYGYTF.

The chain has TRBV9 and TRBJ2-5; D is perhaps TRBD2 (6 bases). This CDR3 spans 14 amino acids. V lost 3 bases and J lost 5, with 14 bases in between. Germline CDR1 SGDLS, CDR2 YYNGEE. Here the CDR3 DNA reads TGTGCCAGCAGCGAGGGGACTCCTTCGGAGACCCAGTACTTC. The encoded protein is CASSEGTPSETQYF.